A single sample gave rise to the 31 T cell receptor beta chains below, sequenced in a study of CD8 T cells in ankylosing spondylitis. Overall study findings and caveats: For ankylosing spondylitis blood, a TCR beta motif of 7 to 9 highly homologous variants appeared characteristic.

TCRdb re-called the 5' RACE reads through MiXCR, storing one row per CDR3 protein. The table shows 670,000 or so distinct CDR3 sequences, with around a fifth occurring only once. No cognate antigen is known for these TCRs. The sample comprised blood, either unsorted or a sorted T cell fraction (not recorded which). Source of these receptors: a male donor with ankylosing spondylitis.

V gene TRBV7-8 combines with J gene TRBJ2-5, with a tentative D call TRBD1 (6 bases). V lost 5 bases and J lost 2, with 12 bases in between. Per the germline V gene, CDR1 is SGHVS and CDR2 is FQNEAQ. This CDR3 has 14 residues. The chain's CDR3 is CASSPRTEQETQYF. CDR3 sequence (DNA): TGTGCCAGCAGCCCCAGGACAGAGCAAGAGACCCAGTACTTC.

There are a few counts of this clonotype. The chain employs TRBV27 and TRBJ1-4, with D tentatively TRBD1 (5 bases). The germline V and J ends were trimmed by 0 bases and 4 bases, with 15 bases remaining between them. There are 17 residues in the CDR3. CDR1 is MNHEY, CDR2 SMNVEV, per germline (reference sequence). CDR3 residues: CASSLSSPVGGNEKLFF. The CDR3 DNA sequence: TGTGCCAGCAGTTTATCGTCCCCCGTTGGGGGTAATGAAAAACTGTTTTTT.

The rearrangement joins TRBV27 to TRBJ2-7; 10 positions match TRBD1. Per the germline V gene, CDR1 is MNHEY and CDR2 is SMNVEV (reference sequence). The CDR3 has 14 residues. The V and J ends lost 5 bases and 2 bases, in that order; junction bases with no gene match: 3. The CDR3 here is CASSVTGGPYEQYF. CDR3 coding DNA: TGTGCCAGCAGTGTGACAGGGGGCCCCTACGAGCAGTACTTC.

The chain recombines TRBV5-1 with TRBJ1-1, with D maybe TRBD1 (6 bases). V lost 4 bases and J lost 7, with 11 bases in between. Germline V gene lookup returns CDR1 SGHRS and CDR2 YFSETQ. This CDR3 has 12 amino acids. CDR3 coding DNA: TGCGCCAGCAGCGAGACAGGAGGTGAAGCTTTCTTT. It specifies CASSETGGEAFF. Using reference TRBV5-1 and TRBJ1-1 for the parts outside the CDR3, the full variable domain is KAGVTQTPRYLIKTRGQQVTLSCSPISGHRSVSWYQQTPGQGLQFLFEYFSETQRNKGNFPGRFSGRQFSNSRSEMNVSTLELGDSALYLCASSETGGEAFFGQGTRLTVV.

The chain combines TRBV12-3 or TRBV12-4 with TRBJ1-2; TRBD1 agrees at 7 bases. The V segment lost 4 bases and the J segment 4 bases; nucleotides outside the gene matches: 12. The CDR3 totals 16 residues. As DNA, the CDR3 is TGTGCCAGCAGTTGGGGGGACCCGACAGGGACCTATGGCTACACCTTC. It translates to CASSWGDPTGTYGYTF.

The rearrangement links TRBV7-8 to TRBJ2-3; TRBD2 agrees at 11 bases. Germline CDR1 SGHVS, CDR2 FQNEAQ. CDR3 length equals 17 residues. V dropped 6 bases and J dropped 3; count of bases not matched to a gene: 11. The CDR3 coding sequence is TGTGCCAGCAGTTCCACCCGGGTAGCGGGGGGGACAGATACGCAGTATTTT. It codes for CASSSTRVAGGTDTQYF.

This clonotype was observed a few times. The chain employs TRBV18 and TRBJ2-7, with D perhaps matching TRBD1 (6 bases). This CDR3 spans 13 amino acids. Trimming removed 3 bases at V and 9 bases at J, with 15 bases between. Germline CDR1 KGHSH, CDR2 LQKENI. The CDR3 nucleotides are TGTGCCAGCTCACCTCCAGGGGATAGTGTGCAGTACTTC. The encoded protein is CASSPPGDSVQYF. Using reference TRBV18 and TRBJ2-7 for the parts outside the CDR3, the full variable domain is NAGVMQNPRHLVRRRGQEARLRCSPMKGHSHVYWYRQLPEEGLKFMVYLQKENIIDESGMPKERFSAEFPKEGPSILRIQQVVRGDSAAYFCASSPPGDSVQYFGPGTRLTVT.

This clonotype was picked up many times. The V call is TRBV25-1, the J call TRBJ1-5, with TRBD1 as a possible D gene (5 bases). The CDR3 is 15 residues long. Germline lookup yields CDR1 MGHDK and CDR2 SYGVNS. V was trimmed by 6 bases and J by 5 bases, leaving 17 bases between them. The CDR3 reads CASSPPGSDHQPQHF. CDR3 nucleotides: TGTGCCAGCAGCCCCCCAGGGTCGGATCATCAGCCCCAGCATTTT. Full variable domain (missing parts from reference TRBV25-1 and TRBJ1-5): EADIYQTPRYLVIGTGKKITLECSQTMGHDKMYWYQQDPGMELHLIHYSYGVNSTEKGDLSSESTVSRIRTEHFPLTLESARPSHTSQYLCASSPPGSDHQPQHFGDGTRLSIL.

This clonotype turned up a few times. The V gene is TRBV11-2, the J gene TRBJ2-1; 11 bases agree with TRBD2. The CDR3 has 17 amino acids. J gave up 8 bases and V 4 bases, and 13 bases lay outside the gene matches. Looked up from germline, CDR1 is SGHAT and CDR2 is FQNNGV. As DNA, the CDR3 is TGTGCCAGCAGCTCGCGTCGAACTAGCGGGAGCGTCTATGAGCAGTTCTTC. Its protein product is CASSSRRTSGSVYEQFF.

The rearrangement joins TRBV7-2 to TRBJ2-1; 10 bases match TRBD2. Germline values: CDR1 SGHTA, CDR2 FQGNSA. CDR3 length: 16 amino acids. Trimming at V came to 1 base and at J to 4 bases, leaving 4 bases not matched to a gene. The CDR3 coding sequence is TGTGCCAGCAGCTTAGGTAGCGGGGGGACATACAATGAGCAGTTCTTC. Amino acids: CASSLGSGGTYNEQFF.

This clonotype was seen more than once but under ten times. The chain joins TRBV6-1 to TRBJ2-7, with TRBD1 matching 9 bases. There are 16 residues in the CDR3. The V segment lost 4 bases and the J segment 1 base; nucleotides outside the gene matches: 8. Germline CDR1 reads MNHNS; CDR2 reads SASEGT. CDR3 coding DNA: TGTGCCAGCAGTGGGCGGACAGGGGTCTTATCCTACGAGCAGTACTTC. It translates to CASSGRTGVLSYEQYF.

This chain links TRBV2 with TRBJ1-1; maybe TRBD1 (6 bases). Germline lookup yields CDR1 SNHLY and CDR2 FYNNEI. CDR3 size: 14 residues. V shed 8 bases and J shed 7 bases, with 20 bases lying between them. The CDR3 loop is CASVFMGAVDEAFF. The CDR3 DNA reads TGTGCCAGCGTATTTATGGGGGCGGTTGATGAAGCTTTCTTT.

The CDR3 DNA reads TGTGCCAGCAGTGACCCTACAGGGGCTGAAGCTTTCTTT. It codes for CASSDPTGAEAFF. The chain is built from TRBV27 and TRBJ1-1, with 7 nucleotides matching TRBD1. The V segment lost 5 bases and the J segment 6 bases; nucleotides outside the gene matches: 6. Germline loops: CDR1 MNHEY, CDR2 SMNVEV (reference sequence). This CDR3 region has 13 residues.

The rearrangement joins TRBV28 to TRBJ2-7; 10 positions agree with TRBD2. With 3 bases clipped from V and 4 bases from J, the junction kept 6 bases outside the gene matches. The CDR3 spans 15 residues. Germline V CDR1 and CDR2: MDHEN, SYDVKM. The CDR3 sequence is CASSFGLADAYEQYF. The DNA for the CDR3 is TGTGCCAGCAGTTTTGGACTAGCGGATGCTTACGAGCAGTACTTC.

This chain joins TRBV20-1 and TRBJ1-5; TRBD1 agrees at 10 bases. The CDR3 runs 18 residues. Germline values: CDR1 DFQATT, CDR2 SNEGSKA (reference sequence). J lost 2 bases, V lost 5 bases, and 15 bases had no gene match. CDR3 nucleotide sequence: TGCAGTGCTCGGAGAGCCGGGACAGGGGTGTTGGGCAATCAGCCCCAGCATTTT. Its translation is CSARRAGTGVLGNQPQHF.

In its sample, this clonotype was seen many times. CDR3 nucleotide sequence: TGTGCCAGCAGTTACAGGGGCACCGGGGAGCTGTTTTTT. Amino acids: CASSYRGTGELFF. This chain connects TRBV6-5 to TRBJ2-2; possibly TRBD1 for D (5 bases). Trimming pared 2 bases from V and 4 bases from J, leaving 5 bases between. CDR3 length: 13 amino acids. CDR1 MNHEY and CDR2 SVGAGI come from the germline V gene.

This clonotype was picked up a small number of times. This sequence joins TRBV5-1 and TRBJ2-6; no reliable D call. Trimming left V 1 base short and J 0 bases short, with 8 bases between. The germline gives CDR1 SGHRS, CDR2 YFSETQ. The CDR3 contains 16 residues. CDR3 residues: CASSLSQHSGANVLTF. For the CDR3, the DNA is TGCGCCAGCAGCTTGTCACAACACTCTGGGGCCAACGTCCTGACTTTC. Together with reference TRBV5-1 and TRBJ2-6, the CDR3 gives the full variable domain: KAGVTQTPRYLIKTRGQQVTLSCSPISGHRSVSWYQQTPGQGLQFLFEYFSETQRNKGNFPGRFSGRQFSNSRSEMNVSTLELGDSALYLCASSLSQHSGANVLTFGAGSRLTVL.

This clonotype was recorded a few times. CDR3 region: CSAREPAFETQYF. Written as DNA, the CDR3 is TGCAGTGCTAGAGAACCTGCTTTCGAGACCCAGTACTTC. This chain connects TRBV20-1 to TRBJ2-5; D is unclear. V lost 0 bases to trimming and J lost 5 bases, with 10 bases between them. The length of the CDR3 is 13 residues. Germline loops: CDR1 DFQATT, CDR2 SNEGSKA (reference sequence).

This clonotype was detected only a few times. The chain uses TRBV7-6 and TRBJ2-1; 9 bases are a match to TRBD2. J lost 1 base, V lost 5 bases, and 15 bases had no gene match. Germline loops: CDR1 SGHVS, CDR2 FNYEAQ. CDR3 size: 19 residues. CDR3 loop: CASSIVAGDPDGSYNEQFF. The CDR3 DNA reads TGTGCCAGCAGCATAGTAGCGGGAGATCCCGATGGTTCCTACAATGAGCAGTTCTTC.

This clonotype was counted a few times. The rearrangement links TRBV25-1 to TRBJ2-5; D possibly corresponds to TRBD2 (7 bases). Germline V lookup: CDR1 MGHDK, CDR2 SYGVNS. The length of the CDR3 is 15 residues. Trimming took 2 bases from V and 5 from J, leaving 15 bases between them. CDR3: CASSEGGAWRETQYF. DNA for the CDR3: TGTGCCAGCAGTGAAGGGGGGGCTTGGCGGGAGACCCAGTACTTC. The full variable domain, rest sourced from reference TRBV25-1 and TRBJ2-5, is EADIYQTPRYLVIGTGKKITLECSQTMGHDKMYWYQQDPGMELHLIHYSYGVNSTEKGDLSSESTVSRIRTEHFPLTLESARPSHTSQYLCASSEGGAWRETQYFGPGTRLLVL.

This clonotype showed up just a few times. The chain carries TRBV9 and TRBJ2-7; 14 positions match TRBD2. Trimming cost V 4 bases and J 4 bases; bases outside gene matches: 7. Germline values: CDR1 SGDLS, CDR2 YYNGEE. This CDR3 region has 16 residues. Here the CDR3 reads CASSSGLAGEAYEQYF. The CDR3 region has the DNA TGTGCCAGCAGCTCGGGACTAGCGGGAGAAGCGTACGAGCAGTACTTC.

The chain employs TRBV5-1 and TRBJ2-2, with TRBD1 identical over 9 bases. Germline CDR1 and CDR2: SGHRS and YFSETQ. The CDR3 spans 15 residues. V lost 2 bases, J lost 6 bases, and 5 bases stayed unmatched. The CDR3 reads CASSLSGTGPGELFF. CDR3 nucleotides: TGCGCCAGCAGCTTATCCGGGACAGGGCCCGGGGAGCTGTTTTTT.

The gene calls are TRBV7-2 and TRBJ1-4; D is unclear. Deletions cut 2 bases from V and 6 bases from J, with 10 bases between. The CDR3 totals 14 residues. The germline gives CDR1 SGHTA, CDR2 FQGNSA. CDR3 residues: CASSLLAQYEKLFF. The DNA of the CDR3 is TGTGCCAGCAGCTTACTCGCACAGTATGAAAAACTGTTTTTT.

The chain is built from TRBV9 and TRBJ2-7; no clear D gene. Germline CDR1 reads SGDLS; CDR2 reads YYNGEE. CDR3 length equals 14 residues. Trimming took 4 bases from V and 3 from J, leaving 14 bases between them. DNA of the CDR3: TGTGCCAGCAGCCCCACCGGATTAGTCTACGAGCAGTACTTC. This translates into CASSPTGLVYEQYF.

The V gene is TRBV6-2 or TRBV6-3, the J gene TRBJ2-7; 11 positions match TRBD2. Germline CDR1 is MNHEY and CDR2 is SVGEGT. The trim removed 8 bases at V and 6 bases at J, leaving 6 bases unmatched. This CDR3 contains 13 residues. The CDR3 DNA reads TGTGCCAGCCGACTAGCGGGGTATGGCGAGCAGTACTTC. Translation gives CASRLAGYGEQYF.

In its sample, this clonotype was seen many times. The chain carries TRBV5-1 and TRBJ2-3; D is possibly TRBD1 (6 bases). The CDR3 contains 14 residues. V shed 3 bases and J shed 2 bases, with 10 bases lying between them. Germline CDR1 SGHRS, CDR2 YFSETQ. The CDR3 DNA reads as TGCGCCAGCAGCTCCGGACAGTTCACAGATACGCAGTATTTT. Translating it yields CASSSGQFTDTQYF.

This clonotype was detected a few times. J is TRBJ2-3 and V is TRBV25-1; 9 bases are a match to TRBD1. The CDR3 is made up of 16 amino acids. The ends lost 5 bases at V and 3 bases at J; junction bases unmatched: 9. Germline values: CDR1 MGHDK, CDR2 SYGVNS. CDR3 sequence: CASSTSRDRETDTQYF. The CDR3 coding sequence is TGTGCCAGCAGTACCTCACGGGACAGGGAGACAGATACGCAGTATTTT.

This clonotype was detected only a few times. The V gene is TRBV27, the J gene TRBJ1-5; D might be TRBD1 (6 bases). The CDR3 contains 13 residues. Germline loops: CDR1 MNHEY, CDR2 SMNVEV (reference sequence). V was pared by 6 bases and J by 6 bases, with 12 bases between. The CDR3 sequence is CASSGLRGQPQHF. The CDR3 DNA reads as TGTGCCAGCAGCGGACTCAGGGGTCAGCCCCAGCATTTT.

CDR3 protein: CASSFRGGFGYTF. The CDR3 DNA reads as TGTGCCAGCAGCTTCCGAGGGGGCTTTGGCTACACCTTC. J is TRBJ1-2 and V is TRBV11-2; 7 positions match TRBD1. The CDR3 is made up of 13 amino acids. Germline V gene sequence: CDR1 SGHAT, CDR2 FQNNGV. V trimming: 3 bases; J trimming: 7 bases; junction bases outside the gene matches: 5.

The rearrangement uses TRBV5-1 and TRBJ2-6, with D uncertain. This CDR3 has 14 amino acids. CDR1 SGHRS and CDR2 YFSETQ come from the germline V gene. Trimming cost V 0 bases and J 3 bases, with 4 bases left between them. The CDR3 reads CASSLAVGANVLTF. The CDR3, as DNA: TGCGCCAGCAGCTTGGCCGTTGGGGCCAACGTCCTGACTTTC.

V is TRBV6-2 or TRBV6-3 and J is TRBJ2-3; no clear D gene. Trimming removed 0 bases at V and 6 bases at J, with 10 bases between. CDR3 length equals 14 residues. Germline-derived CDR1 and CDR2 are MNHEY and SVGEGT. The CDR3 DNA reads TGTGCCAGCAGTTACTCGGCAAGGTCCGATACGCAGTATTTT. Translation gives CASSYSARSDTQYF.